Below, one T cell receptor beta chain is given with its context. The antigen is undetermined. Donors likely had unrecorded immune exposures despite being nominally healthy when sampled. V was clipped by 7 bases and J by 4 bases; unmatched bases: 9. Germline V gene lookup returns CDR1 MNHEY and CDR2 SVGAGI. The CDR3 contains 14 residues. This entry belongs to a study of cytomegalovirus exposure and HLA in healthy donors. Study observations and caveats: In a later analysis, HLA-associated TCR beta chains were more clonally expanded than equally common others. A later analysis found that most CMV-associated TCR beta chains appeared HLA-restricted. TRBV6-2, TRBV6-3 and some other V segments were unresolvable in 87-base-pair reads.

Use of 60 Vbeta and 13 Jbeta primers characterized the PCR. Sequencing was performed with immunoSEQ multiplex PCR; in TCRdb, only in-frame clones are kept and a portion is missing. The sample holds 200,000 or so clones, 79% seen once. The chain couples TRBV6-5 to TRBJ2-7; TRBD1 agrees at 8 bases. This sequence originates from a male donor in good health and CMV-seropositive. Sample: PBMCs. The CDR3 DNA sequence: TGTGCCAGCAATAGACAGGGGTCTTTGTACGAGCAGTACTTC. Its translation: CASNRQGSLYEQYF.